Reported below is one T cell receptor (beta chain). The antigen remains undetermined. Focal radiation was given together with CTLA-4 blockade (ipilimumab) to patients with chemo-refractory metastatic non-small-cell lung cancer. This specimen comes from a study of radiotherapy plus CTLA-4 blockade in lung cancer. The table came from immunoSEQ multiplex PCR; TCRdb's copy has only in-frame clones and leaves some out. The data contain about 87,000 clones, approximately 86% of them seen just once; the ten biggest clones take up over 15%. Study-wide results and limits: After treatment with radiotherapy plus ipilimumab, TCR clones that came from the tumor expanded in blood.

This CDR3 is 16 amino acids long. Per germline, CDR1 MNHEY and CDR2 SMNVEV (reference sequence). Trimming cost V 5 bases and J 6 bases, with 21 bases left between them. Sequencing was performed on peripheral blood, taken from a patient treated with radiotherapy plus ipilimumab. This clonotype was obtained from a human donor with non-small cell lung cancer that progressed on radiotherapy plus ipilimumab. This chain uses TRBV27 with TRBJ2-3, with D possibly matching TRBD2 (7 bases). The CDR3 nucleotides read TGTGCCAGCAGTCCGGAGTGGGGGGGGCGGGGGGATACGCAGTATTTT. Translating it yields CASSPEWGGRGDTQYF.